Listed here are 20 T cell receptor beta chains from one sample, sequenced in a study of T cell changes during pregnancy in multiple sclerosis. Assay used: immunoSEQ multiplex PCR; TCRdb lists only in-frame clones, some missing. The data show 70,000 or so clones, about nine tenths seen once. Specimen: CD4+ T cells from peripheral blood mononuclear cells, collected after pregnancy. The source is a female donor with multiple sclerosis, enrolled in a pregnancy study.

CDR3 DNA sequence: TGTGTCGCGTCCCACAGGCATAGCACAGATACGCAGTATTTT. Translation: CVASHRHSTDTQYF. The chain joins TRBV30 to TRBJ2-3; the D gene is possibly TRBD1 (5 bases). Germline values: CDR1 GTSNPN, CDR2 SVGIG (reference sequence). The CDR3 contains 14 residues.

This chain joins TRBV10-3 and TRBJ2-1; 7 bases fit TRBD1. This CDR3 has 17 residues. The V and J ends lost 3 bases and 0 bases, in that order; junction bases with no gene match: 8. The V gene's germline CDR1 is ENHRY and CDR2 SYGVKD. The CDR3 spells CAISEFGAGGSYNEQFF. The CDR3 DNA reads TGTGCCATCAGTGAATTCGGGGCAGGGGGCTCCTACAATGAGCAGTTCTTC.

The chain links TRBV5-1 to TRBJ1-4; possible D gene TRBD1, 5 bases. The CDR3 is 16 residues long. Trimming shortened V by 1 base and J by 7 bases, and 17 bases separated the two germline ends. From germline, CDR1 is SGHRS and CDR2 YFSETQ. The CDR3: CASSLRAPGLSEKLFF. Here the CDR3 DNA reads TGCGCCAGCAGCTTGCGGGCACCAGGGTTGAGTGAAAAACTGTTTTTT.

The chain joins TRBV5-1 to TRBJ2-5; 9 bases align to TRBD2. Germline V gene sequence: CDR1 SGHRS, CDR2 YFSETQ. The CDR3 loop spans 16 amino acids. Unmatched junction bases numbered 9, after V lost 2 bases and J lost 4 bases. Here the CDR3 DNA reads TGCGCCAGCAGCTTTGGCGGGGGGGCCTTGGGAGAGACCCAGTACTTC. This encodes CASSFGGGALGETQYF.

This clone came up once. The gene calls are TRBV11-2 and TRBJ2-7; TRBD2 aligns across 7 bases. The CDR3 is 17 residues long. V was pared by 2 bases and J by 2 bases, with 12 bases of the junction left unmatched. Germline CDR1 SGHAT, CDR2 FQNNGV. CDR3 sequence (DNA): TGTGCCAGCAGCTTACCGGGGGTAGCGGGCCGCCCCTACGAGCAGTACTTC. It is translated as CASSLPGVAGRPYEQYF.

The chain recombines TRBV30 with TRBJ2-2; weak D call: TRBD2 (5 bases). CDR3 length: 12 amino acids. V lost 7 bases and J lost 8, with 14 bases in between. Per the germline V gene, CDR1 is GTSNPN and CDR2 is SVGIG (reference sequence). DNA for the CDR3: TGTGCCTACCTAGCAGACCAAGGGGAGCTGTTTTTT. Protein sequence: CAYLADQGELFF.

The chain has TRBV11-1 and TRBJ2-7; TRBD1 matches 7 bases. Germline V gene data show CDR1 as SGHAT and CDR2 as FQDESV (reference sequence). The CDR3 length is 15 residues. Losses at the gene ends were 5 bases for V and 2 bases for J; bases not matched to a gene: 9. CDR3 loop: CASSVRDSGTYEQYF. CDR3 in DNA: TGTGCCAGCAGCGTCCGGGACAGTGGGACCTACGAGCAGTACTTC.

The CDR3, as DNA: TGCGCCAGCAGCTTGGGCCCCAGCAGGAACCATGGCTACACCTTC. Translated: CASSLGPSRNHGYTF. This chain joins TRBV5-1 and TRBJ1-2, with unresolved D. The CDR3 runs to 15 residues. The V gene's germline CDR1 is SGHRS and CDR2 YFSETQ. V lost 0 bases to trimming and J lost 6 bases, with 15 bases between them.

The V gene is TRBV6-5, the J gene TRBJ1-5, with TRBD1 matching 7 bases. This CDR3 contains 13 residues. Germline CDR1 is MNHEY and CDR2 is SVGAGI. V lost 6 bases, J lost 3 bases, and 2 bases stayed unmatched. Written as DNA, the CDR3 is TGTGCCAGCAGGGGGACAGTCAATCAGCCCCAGCATTTT. It specifies CASRGTVNQPQHF.

The chain couples TRBV19 to TRBJ2-1; 10 bases fit TRBD2. J was trimmed by 7 bases and V by 4 bases; bases with no gene match: 7. Germline CDR1 and CDR2: LNHDA and SQIVND (reference sequence). This CDR3 has 15 amino acids. DNA for the CDR3: TGTGCCAGTAGTAATCTAGCGGGGGCCTGGAATGAGCAGTTCTTC. The encoded protein is CASSNLAGAWNEQFF.

J is TRBJ2-3 and V is TRBV7-3, with D perhaps matching TRBD1 (6 bases). The V gene's germline CDR1 is SGHTA and CDR2 FQGTGA. This CDR3 region has 18 residues. V dropped 1 base and J dropped 1 base, with 18 bases sitting between them. This CDR3 is CASSLMGALQGRTDTQYF. CDR3 sequence (DNA): TGTGCCAGCAGCTTAATGGGGGCTTTGCAGGGACGCACAGATACGCAGTATTTT.

Only a few counts were recorded for this clone. The chain is built from TRBV27 and TRBJ1-5; D possibly corresponds to TRBD1 (5 bases). CDR1 MNHEY and CDR2 SMNVEV come from the germline V gene (reference sequence). Trimming took off 1 base at V and 6 bases at J, with 7 bases between the two ends. This CDR3 region has 13 residues. The CDR3 region is CASSLFRGQPQHF. CDR3 DNA: TGTGCCAGCAGTTTATTTAGGGGTCAGCCCCAGCATTTT.

The rearrangement links TRBV6-5 to TRBJ2-7, with D possibly matching TRBD1 (6 bases). CDR3 size: 15 residues. Germline assignment: CDR1 MNHEY and CDR2 SVGAGI. V was shortened by 5 bases and J by 1 base, with 15 bases between the two germline ends. The CDR3 spells CASSRPGEGSYEQYF. DNA for the CDR3: TGTGCCAGCAGTCGACCAGGGGAAGGGTCCTACGAGCAGTACTTC.

The chain is built from TRBV11-2 and TRBJ2-5; 14 bases match TRBD2. The V gene end was trimmed by 5 bases and the J gene end by 4 bases; junction bases not matched to a gene: 6. The CDR3 loop spans 16 amino acids. The germline gives CDR1 SGHAT, CDR2 FQNNGV. Written as DNA, the CDR3 is TGTGCCAGCAGCATAGGGACTAGCGGGAGAGGAGAGACCCAGTACTTC. This gives the protein CASSIGTSGRGETQYF.

The chain carries TRBV13 and TRBJ2-1, with TRBD2 identical over 9 bases. The CDR3 is made up of 18 amino acids. Unmatched junction bases numbered 13, after V lost 7 bases and J lost 0 bases. Germline V lookup: CDR1 PRHDT, CDR2 FYEKMQ (reference sequence). CDR3 sequence: CASTYIAGGGSSYNEQFF. The DNA for the CDR3 is TGTGCCAGCACCTACATCGCGGGAGGGGGTAGCTCCTACAATGAGCAGTTCTTC. The full variable domain, in which reference TRBV13 and TRBJ2-1 provide the parts outside the CDR3, is AAGVIQSPRHLIKEKRETATLKCYPIPRHDTVYWYQQGPGQDPQFLISFYEKMQSDKGSIPDRFSAQQFSDYHSELNMSSLELGDSALYFCASTYIAGGGSSYNEQFFGPGTRLTVL.

The rearrangement links TRBV30 to TRBJ2-2; 11 bases agree with TRBD2. This CDR3 spans 14 amino acids. Germline V gene data show CDR1 as GTSNPN and CDR2 as SVGIG (reference sequence). Losses at the gene ends were 8 bases for V and 7 bases for J; bases not matched to a gene: 9. The CDR3, as DNA: TGTGCCGGTAGCGGGGGGGCCAGGGTCGGGGAGCTGTTTTTT. Translation gives CAGSGGARVGELFF.

This sequence joins TRBV6-6 and TRBJ2-1; 12 bases map to TRBD1. Germline lookup yields CDR1 MNHNY and CDR2 SVGAGI (reference sequence). This CDR3 contains 15 residues. The trim removed 7 bases at V and 7 bases at J, leaving 8 bases unmatched. CDR3 sequence reads: CASIQGTGGRNEQFF. CDR3 sequence (DNA): TGTGCCAGCATACAAGGGACAGGGGGCCGGAATGAGCAGTTCTTC.

The rearrangement joins TRBV6-1 to TRBJ2-1; D is undetermined. CDR3 length: 15 residues. Trimming shortened V by 1 base and J by 0 bases, and 7 bases separated the two germline ends. Germline CDR1 reads MNHNS; CDR2 reads SASEGT. CDR3 in DNA: TGTGCCAGCAGTGAAGTAGAAAGCTCCTACAATGAGCAGTTCTTC. As protein: CASSEVESSYNEQFF.

CDR3 amino acids: CASSLEVSGYSYEQYF. In nucleotides, the CDR3 is TGTGCCAGCAGCTTAGAAGTTAGCGGGTACTCCTACGAGCAGTACTTC. The chain links TRBV7-2 to TRBJ2-7; the match to TRBD2 covers 7 bases. The CDR3 extends over 16 amino acids. V lost 1 base and J lost 0; bases outside the gene matches: 6. The V gene's germline CDR1 is SGHTA and CDR2 FQGNSA. The entire variable domain, with the rest obtained from reference TRBV7-2 and TRBJ2-7, is as follows: GAGVSQSPSNKVTEKGKDVELRCDPISGHTALYWYRQSLGQGLEFLIYFQGNSAPDKSGLPSDRFSAERTGGSVSTLTIQRTQQEDSAVYLCASSLEVSGYSYEQYFGPGTRLTVT.

The chain carries TRBV2 and TRBJ1-4, with TRBD1 matching over 10 bases. Trimming cost V 6 bases and J 2 bases; bases outside gene matches: 15. The length of the CDR3 is 19 residues. Germline V lookup: CDR1 SNHLY, CDR2 FYNNEI. The CDR3 here is CASRAAGTGAWGTNEKLFF. For the CDR3, the DNA is TGTGCCAGCAGGGCCGCCGGGACAGGGGCCTGGGGGACTAATGAAAAACTGTTTTTT.